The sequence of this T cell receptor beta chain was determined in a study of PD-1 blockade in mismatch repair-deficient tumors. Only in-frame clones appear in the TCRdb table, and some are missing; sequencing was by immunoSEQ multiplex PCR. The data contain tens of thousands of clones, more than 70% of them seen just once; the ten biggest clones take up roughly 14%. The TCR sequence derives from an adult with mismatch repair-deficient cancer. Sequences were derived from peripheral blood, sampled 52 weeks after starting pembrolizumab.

The CDR3 sequence is CAISEPGQGNYEQYF. Written as DNA, the CDR3 is TGTGCCATCAGTGAGCCTGGACAGGGCAACTACGAGCAGTACTTC. The chain recombines TRBV10-3 with TRBJ2-7; 8 bases agree with TRBD1. With V trimmed by 2 bases and J by 3 bases, 6 bases remained unmatched. Per germline, CDR1 ENHRY and CDR2 SYGVKD. The length of the CDR3 is 15 residues.